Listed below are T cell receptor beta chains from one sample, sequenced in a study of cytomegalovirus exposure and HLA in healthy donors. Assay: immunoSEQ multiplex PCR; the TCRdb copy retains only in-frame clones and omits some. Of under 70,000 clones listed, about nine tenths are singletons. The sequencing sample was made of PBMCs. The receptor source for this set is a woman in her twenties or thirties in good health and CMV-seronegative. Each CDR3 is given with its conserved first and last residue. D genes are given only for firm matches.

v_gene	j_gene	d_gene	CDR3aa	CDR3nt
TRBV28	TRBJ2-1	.	CASSFRVYNEQFF	TGTGCCAGCAGCTTCAGGGTTTACAATGAGCAGTTCTTC
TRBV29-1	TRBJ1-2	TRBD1	CSVGVDRGYGYTF	TGCAGCGTTGGGGTCGACAGGGGGTATGGCTACACCTTC
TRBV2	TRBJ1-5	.	CASSKGGGAQPQHF	TGTGCCAGCAGTAAAGGAGGGGGGGCTCAGCCCCAGCATTTT
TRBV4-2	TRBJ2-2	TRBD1	CASSQEGQENTGELFF	TGTGCCAGCAGCCAAGAGGGACAGGAGAACACCGGGGAGCTGTTTTTT
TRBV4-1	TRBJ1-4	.	CASSQLESGGEKLFF	TGCGCCAGCAGCCAATTAGAGTCAGGTGGTGAAAAACTGTTTTTT
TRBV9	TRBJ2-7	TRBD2	CASSVGLPLAGGYLVEQYF	TGTGCCAGCAGCGTAGGACTCCCACTAGCGGGAGGGTACTTGGTCGAGCAGTACTTC
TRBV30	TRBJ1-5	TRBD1	CAWSAGTGGNQPQHF	TGTGCCTGGAGTGCAGGGACAGGGGGCAATCAGCCCCAGCATTTT
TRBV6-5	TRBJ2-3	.	CASSYGSESDTQYF	TGTGCCAGCAGTTACGGGTCGGAGTCAGATACGCAGTATTTT
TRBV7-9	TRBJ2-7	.	CASSLRTQGEQYF	TGTGCCAGCAGCTTAAGAACTCAGGGAGAGCAGTACTTC
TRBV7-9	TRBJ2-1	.	CASSSNLAGILSYNEQFF	TGTGCCAGCAGCTCCAACCTTGCCGGGATCCTCTCCTACAATGAGCAGTTCTTC
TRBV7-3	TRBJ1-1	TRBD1	CASSLHRGENTEAFF	TGTGCCAGCAGCTTACACAGGGGTGAGAACACTGAAGCTTTCTTT
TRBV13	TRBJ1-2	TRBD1	CASRGQGGFDYGYTF	TGTGCCAGCAGGGGACAGGGAGGATTTGACTATGGCTACACCTTC
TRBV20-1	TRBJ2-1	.	CSASRYNEQFF	TGCAGTGCTAGCAGGTACAATGAGCAGTTCTTC
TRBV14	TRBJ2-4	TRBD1	CASSQPGQLAYF	TGTGCCAGCAGCCAACCGGGACAGCTTGCCTACTTC
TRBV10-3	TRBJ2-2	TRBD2	CAISGREGSNTGELFF	TGTGCCATCAGTGGAAGGGAGGGTTCGAACACCGGGGAGCTGTTTTTT
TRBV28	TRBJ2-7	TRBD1	CASSPRTGDYEQYF	TGTGCCAGCAGTCCGCGGACAGGAGACTACGAGCAGTACTTC
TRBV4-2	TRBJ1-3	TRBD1	CASSQEWETGISSGNTIYF	TGTGCCAGCAGCCAAGAGTGGGAGACAGGGATTTCGTCTGGAAACACCATATATTTT
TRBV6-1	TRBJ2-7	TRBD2	CASSELGLAGVYEQYF	TGTGCCAGCAGTGAACTTGGACTAGCGGGCGTCTACGAGCAGTACTTC